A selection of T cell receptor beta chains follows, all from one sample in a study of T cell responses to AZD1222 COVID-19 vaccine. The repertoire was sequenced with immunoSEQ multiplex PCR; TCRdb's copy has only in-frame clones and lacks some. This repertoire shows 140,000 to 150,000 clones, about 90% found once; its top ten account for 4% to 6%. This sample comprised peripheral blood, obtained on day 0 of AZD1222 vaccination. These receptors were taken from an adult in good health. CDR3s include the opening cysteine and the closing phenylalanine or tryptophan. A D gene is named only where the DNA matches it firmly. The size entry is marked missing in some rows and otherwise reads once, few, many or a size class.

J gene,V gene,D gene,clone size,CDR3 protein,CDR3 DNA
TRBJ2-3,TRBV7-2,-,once,CASSFPTSTDTQYF,TGTGCCAGCAGCTTTCCCACTAGCACAGATACGCAGTATTTT
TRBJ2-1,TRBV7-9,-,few,CASSLGRTQYYNEQFF,TGTGCCAGCAGCTTGGGAAGAACCCAATACTACAATGAGCAGTTCTTC
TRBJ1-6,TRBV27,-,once,CASTQVYSYNSPLHF,TGTGCCAGCACTCAGGTTTACTCCTATAATTCACCCCTCCACTTT
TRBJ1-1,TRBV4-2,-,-,CASSQEEQAEAFF,TGTGCCAGCAGCCAAGAGGAGCAAGCTGAAGCTTTCTTT
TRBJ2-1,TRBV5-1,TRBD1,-,CASSRDRGPNEQFF,TGCGCCAGCAGCCGGGACAGGGGGCCAAATGAGCAGTTCTTC
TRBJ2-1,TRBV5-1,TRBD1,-,CASSHGQESSYNEQFF,TGCGCCAGCAGCCACGGACAGGAAAGCTCCTACAATGAGCAGTTCTTC
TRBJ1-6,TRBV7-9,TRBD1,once,CASTDAGDRGLFNSPLHF,TGTGCCAGCACCGACGCGGGGGACAGGGGGCTTTTTAATTCACCCCTCCACTTT
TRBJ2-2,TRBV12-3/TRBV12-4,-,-,CASSLSGELFF,TGTGCCAGCAGTTTATCCGGGGAGCTGTTTTTT
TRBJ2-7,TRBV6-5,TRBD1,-,CASRGDREFDEQYF,TGTGCCAGCAGAGGGGACAGGGAGTTCGACGAGCAGTACTTC
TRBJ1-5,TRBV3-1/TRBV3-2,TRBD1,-,CASSLGTGGGNQPQHF,TGTGCCAGCAGCCTCGGCACAGGGGGCGGCAATCAGCCCCAGCATTTT
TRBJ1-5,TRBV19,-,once,CASSRPVRGTNQPQHF,TGTGCCAGTAGTCGACCTGTCAGGGGCACGAATCAGCCCCAGCATTTT
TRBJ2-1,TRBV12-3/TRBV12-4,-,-,CASSFSGYNEQFF,TGTGCCAGCAGTTTTAGCGGTTACAATGAGCAGTTCTTC
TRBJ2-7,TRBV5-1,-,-,CASSIERYYEQYF,TGCGCCAGCAGCATCGAGAGGTACTACGAGCAGTACTTC
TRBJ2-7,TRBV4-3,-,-,CASSQGRVGREQYF,TGCGCCAGCAGCCAAGGTCGAGTGGGCCGCGAGCAGTACTTC
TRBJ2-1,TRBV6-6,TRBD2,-,CASSLPGLAGLRDSYNEQFF,TGTGCCAGCAGCCTACCCGGACTAGCGGGACTTAGGGACTCCTACAATGAGCAGTTCTTC
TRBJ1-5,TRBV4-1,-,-,CASSQASASPSEPQHF,TGCGCCAGCAGCCAAGCCAGCGCTTCGCCTTCGGAGCCCCAGCATTTT
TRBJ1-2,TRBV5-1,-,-,CASSLEGGTYGYTF,TGCGCCAGCAGCTTGGAGGGGGGCACCTATGGCTACACCTTC
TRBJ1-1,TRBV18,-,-,CASSIRQANTEAFF,TGTGCCAGCTCCATAAGACAGGCGAACACTGAAGCTTTCTTT
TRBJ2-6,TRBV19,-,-,CASSIGQDAGANVLTF,TGTGCCAGTAGTATAGGACAGGACGCTGGGGCCAACGTCCTGACTTTC
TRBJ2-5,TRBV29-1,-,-,CSVVEETQYF,TGCAGCGTTGTGGAGGAGACCCAGTACTTC
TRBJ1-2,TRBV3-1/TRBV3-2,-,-,CASSQGGDLYGYTF,TGTGCCAGCAGCCAAGGTGGAGATCTCTATGGCTACACCTTC
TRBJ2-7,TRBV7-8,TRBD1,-,CASSPTTGTSYEQYF,TGTGCCAGCAGCCCAACGACAGGGACCTCCTACGAGCAGTACTTC
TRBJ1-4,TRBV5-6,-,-,CASSFEREDNEKLFF,TGTGCCAGCAGCTTTGAACGGGAGGATAATGAAAAACTGTTTTTT
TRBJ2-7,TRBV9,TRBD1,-,CASSSSPETGGYEQYF,TGTGCCAGCAGCTCATCGCCGGAGACAGGGGGGTACGAGCAGTACTTC
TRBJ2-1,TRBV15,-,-,CATSRGERSYNEQFF,TGTGCCACCAGCAGAGGGGAGCGGAGCTACAATGAGCAGTTCTTC
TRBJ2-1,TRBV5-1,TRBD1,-,CASSQGTNNHEQFF,TGCGCCAGCTCACAGGGGACCAACAATCATGAGCAGTTCTTC
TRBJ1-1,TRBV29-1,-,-,CSVGGLNTEAFF,TGCAGCGTTGGGGGACTGAACACTGAAGCTTTCTTT
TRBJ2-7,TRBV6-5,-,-,CASKTDSSYEQYF,TGTGCCAGCAAAACGGACAGCTCCTACGAGCAGTACTTC
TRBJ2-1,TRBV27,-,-,CASSLEGSYNEQFF,TGTGCCAGCAGTTTGGAGGGCTCCTACAATGAGCAGTTCTTC
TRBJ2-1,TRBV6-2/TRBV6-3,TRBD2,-,CASSGGALNEQFF,TGTGCCAGCAGCGGGGGGGCCCTCAATGAGCAGTTCTTC
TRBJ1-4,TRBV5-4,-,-,CASSLAREGPNEKLFF,TGTGCCAGCAGCTTGGCCAGGGAGGGACCTAATGAAAAACTGTTTTTT
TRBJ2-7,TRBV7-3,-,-,CASSLIGGDQYEQYF,TGTGCCAGCAGCTTAATAGGCGGGGATCAGTACGAGCAGTACTTC
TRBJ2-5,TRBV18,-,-,CASSQKTQYF,TGTGCCAGCTCACAAAAGACCCAGTACTTC
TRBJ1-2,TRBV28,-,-,CASTSTADPPGGYTF,TGTGCCAGCACCTCAACAGCGGACCCCCCGGGAGGCTACACCTTC
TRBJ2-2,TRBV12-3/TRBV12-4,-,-,CASRQANTGELFF,TGTGCCAGCAGACAGGCTAACACCGGGGAGCTGTTTTTT
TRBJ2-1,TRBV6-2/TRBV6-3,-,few,CASSLRTEYNEQFF,TGTGCCAGCAGCCTACGGACAGAGTACAATGAGCAGTTCTTC
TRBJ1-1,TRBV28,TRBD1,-,CASTSRGLNTEAFF,TGTGCCAGCACCTCCAGGGGGCTGAACACTGAAGCTTTCTTT
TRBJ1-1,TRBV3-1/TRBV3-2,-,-,CASSQEGGKNEAFF,TGTGCCAGCAGCCAGGAAGGGGGTAAAAATGAAGCTTTCTTT
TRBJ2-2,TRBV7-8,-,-,CASSSVTAGELFF,TGTGCCAGCAGCTCCGTGACTGCGGGGGAGCTGTTTTTT
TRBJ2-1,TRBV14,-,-,CASSPTWSYNEQFF,TGTGCCAGCAGCCCGACGTGGTCCTACAATGAGCAGTTCTTC
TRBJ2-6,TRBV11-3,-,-,CASSLYSGANVLTF,TGTGCCAGCAGCTTATACTCTGGGGCCAACGTCCTGACTTTC
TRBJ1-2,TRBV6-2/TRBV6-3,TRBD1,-,CAGSYSTGGLGYTF,TGTGCCGGCAGTTACTCTACAGGGGGCCTAGGCTACACCTTC
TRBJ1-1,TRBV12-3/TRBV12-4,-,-,CASRAGEGEAFF,TGTGCCAGCAGGGCGGGGGAGGGTGAAGCTTTCTTT
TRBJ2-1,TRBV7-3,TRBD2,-,CASSLSSGYYNEQFF,TGTGCCAGCAGCTTAAGTAGCGGGTACTACAATGAGCAGTTCTTC
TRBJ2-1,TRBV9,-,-,CASSVARWGEQFF,TGTGCCAGCAGCGTAGCTAGATGGGGGGAGCAGTTCTTC
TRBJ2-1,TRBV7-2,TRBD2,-,CASTNGGGYNEQFF,TGTGCCAGCACCAATGGGGGGGGTTACAATGAGCAGTTCTTC
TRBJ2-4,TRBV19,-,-,CASSVSQGENIQYF,TGTGCCAGTAGTGTGTCGCAGGGCGAAAACATTCAGTACTTC
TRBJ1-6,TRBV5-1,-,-,CASSLEGYYNSPLHF,TGCGCCAGCAGCTTGGAGGGCTACTATAATTCACCCCTCCACTTT
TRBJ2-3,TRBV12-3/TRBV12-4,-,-,CATRLRLINTQYF,TGTGCCACTCGACTGCGTCTGATCAATACGCAGTATTTT
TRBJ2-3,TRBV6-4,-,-,CASSDSKGTDTQYF,TGTGCCAGCAGTGACTCGAAGGGTACAGATACGCAGTATTTT
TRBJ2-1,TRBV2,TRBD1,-,CASSGTGGYYNEQFF,TGTGCCAGCAGCGGGACAGGGGGATATTACAATGAGCAGTTCTTC
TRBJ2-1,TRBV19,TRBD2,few,CASRAGTSVYNEQFF,TGTGCCAGTAGGGCCGGGACTAGCGTTTACAATGAGCAGTTCTTC
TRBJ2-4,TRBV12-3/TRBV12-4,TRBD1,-,CASSYRGEDIQYF,TGTGCCAGCAGTTACAGGGGGGAGGACATTCAGTACTTC
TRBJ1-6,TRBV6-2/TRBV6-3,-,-,CASSYRVSPLHF,TGTGCCAGCAGTTACAGGGTATCACCCCTCCACTTT
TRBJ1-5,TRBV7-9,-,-,CASSLVADSAYSNQPQHF,TGTGCCAGCAGCTTAGTAGCCGACAGCGCCTATAGCAATCAGCCCCAGCATTTT
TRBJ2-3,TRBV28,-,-,CATKLGVWSDTQYF,TGTGCCACTAAGCTAGGGGTTTGGTCAGATACGCAGTATTTT
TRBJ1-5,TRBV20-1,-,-,CSAIDDSDQPQHF,TGCAGTGCTATTGATGACTCCGATCAGCCCCAGCATTTT
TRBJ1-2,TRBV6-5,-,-,CASSYSRVVGSGYTF,TGTGCCAGCAGTTACTCGAGAGTAGTGGGTAGCGGCTACACCTTC
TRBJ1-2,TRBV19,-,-,CASSIDLERTSYGYTF,TGTGCCAGTAGTATAGATCTGGAACGGACATCCTATGGCTACACCTTC
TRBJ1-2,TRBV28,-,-,CASSLTQSSGYTF,TGTGCCAGCAGTTTAACACAATCTAGTGGCTACACCTTC